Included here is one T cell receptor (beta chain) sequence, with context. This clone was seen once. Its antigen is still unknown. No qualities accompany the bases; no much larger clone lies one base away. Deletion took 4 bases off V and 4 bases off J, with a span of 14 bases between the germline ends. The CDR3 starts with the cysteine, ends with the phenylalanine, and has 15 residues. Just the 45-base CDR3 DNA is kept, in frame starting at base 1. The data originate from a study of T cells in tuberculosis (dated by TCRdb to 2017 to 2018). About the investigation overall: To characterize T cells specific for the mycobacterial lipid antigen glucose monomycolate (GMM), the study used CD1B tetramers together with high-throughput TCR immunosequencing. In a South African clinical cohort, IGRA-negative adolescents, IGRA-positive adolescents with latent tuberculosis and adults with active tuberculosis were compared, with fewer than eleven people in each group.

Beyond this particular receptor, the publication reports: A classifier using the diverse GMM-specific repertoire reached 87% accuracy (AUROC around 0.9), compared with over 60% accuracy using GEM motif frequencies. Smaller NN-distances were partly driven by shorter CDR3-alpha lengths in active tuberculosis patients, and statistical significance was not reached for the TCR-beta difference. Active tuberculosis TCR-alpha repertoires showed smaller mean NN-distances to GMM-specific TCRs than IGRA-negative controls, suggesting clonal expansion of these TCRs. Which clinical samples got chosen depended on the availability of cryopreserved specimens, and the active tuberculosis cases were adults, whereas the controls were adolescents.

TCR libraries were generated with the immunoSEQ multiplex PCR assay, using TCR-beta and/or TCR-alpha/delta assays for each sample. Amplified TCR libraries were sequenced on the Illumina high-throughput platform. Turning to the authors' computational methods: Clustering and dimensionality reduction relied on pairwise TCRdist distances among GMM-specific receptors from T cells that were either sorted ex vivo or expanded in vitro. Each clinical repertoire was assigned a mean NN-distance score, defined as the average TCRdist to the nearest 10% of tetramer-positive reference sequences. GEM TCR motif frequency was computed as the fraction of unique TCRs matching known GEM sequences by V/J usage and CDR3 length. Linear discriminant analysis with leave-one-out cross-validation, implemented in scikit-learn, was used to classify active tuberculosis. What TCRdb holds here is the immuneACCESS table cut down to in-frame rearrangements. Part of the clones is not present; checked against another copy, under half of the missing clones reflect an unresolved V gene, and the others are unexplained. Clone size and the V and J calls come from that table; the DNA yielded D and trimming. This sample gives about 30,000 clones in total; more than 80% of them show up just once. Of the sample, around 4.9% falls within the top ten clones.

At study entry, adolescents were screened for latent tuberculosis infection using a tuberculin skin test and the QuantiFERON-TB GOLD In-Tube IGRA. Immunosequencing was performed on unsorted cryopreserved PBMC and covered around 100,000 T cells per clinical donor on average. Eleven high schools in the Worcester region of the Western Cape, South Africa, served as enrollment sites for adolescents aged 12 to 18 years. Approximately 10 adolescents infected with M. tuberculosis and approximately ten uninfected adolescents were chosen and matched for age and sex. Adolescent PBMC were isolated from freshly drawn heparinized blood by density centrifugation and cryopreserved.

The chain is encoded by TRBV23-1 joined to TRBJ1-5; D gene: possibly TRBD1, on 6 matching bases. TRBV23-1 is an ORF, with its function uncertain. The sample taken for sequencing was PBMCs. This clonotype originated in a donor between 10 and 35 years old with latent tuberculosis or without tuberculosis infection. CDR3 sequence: CASSPNRAMNQPQHF. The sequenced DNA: TGCGCCAGCAGTCCTAACAGGGCGATGAATCAGCCCCAGCATTTT.